This T cell receptor (beta chain) was recorded in a study of CD8 T cells in Susac syndrome (dated by TCRdb to between 2018 and 2020). Background on the whole study: Whether CD8+ T cell activation and differentiation in Susac syndrome was antigen driven was tested using repertoire sequencing. Overall study results and their limits: The number of individuals in the TCR sequencing and HLA analysis was acknowledged as relatively small.

In regard to this clonotype: Its antigen specificity is not known. No clone much larger than this one lies a single base away; base qualities are absent.

RNA was extracted with the RNeasy kit and roughly 0.45 to 1 ug was reverse transcribed using random hexamers. The immunoSEQ multiplex PCR assay, covering 54 Vbeta and 13 Jbeta segments, was used to amplify TCR beta CDR3 regions. Bias from PCR amplification was corrected by using a synthetic template baseline for primer optimization and for computational correction. In the paper's pipeline: Reads were annotated to V, D and J genes according to IMGT and were analyzed with immunoSEQ Analyzer, with only productive sequences retained. Clonality was computed as one minus Shannon entropy normalized by log2 of the number of productive unique sequences. For each patient and control, public and private clones were evaluated among the 100 most prevalent clones. Clones were defined as Susac-specific when absent from the healthy and MS cohorts, from approximately 1,100 published viral clones and from other ImmuneACCESS disease sequences. TCRdb reprocessing: public reads trimmed at Q25 with fastp, clones called with MiXCR, in-frame beta chains kept. Here each entry gathers all rows of one CDR3 protein and keeps the most common genes and DNA. TCRdb, not the original authors, processed these V and J calls. This sample comprises approximately 190,000 distinct CDR3 sequences, roughly 92% of them detected only once. The top ten hold around 0.1% of the sample.

High-throughput TCR beta sequencing profiled peripheral blood CD8+ and CD4+ T cells from healthy donors, Susac syndrome patients and multiple sclerosis patients. Healthy donors were included as age- and sex-matched controls. Bulk CD8+ and CD4+ T cells were purified magnetically by negative isolation, whereas CD8+ TEMRA cells were enriched by FACS. Blood was drawn into EDTA tubes, processed within 24 hours, and PBMCs were isolated by density gradient centrifugation. PBMCs intended for TCR sequencing were cryopreserved in liquid nitrogen and thawed later in a water bath at 37 degrees C. A purity of at least 90% was achieved for sorted or isolated CD4+, CD8+ and CD8+ TEMRA cells. From a lookup of the germline V gene, CDR1 and CDR2 are LGHNA and YNFKEQ. V loses 4 bases of germline sequence and J loses 3 bases, and the interval between the two ends is 18 bases. The CDR3 has 16 amino acids, counting the end cysteine and phenylalanine. The entry retains the CDR3 DNA only, 48 bases that are in frame from base 1.

Sequencing was carried out using CD4+ T cells from PBMCs. The clonotype was recovered from a human donor in good health. Recombination connected TRBV4-2 to TRBJ1-1; the D gene cannot be named for sure. The CDR3 region reads CASSRQRRAPDTEAFF. The DNA sequence reads TGTGCCAGCAGCCGGCAACGGAGGGCCCCTGACACTGAAGCTTTCTTT.